Below are 18 T cell receptor beta chains sequenced from a single sample in a study of control samples from healthy donors and cancer patients. Using immunoSEQ multiplex PCR, the repertoire was profiled, and TCRdb retains in-frame clones only, with some absent. Of about 160,000 clones listed, about 90% are singletons. The sample was blood. These receptors all come from a man aged 25 to 45 in good health.

The table lists this clone with a few counts. The chain links TRBV2 to TRBJ2-3; 12 nucleotides line up with TRBD2. There are 16 residues in the CDR3. The ends lost 8 bases at V and 1 base at J; junction bases unmatched: 7. The germline V gene has CDR1 SNHLY and CDR2 FYNNEI. The CDR3 is CASWASGGAGTDTQYF. The CDR3 DNA reads as TGTGCCAGCTGGGCTAGCGGGGGGGCCGGCACAGATACGCAGTATTTT.

This chain joins TRBV25-1 and TRBJ1-2; D gene ambiguous. Germline V CDR1 and CDR2: MGHDK, SYGVNS. V dropped 5 bases and J dropped 2 bases, with 9 bases sitting between them. The CDR3 sequence is 13 residues long. The CDR3 nucleotides are TGTGCCAGCAGTTTCCCGGAGAACTATGGCTACACCTTC. As protein: CASSFPENYGYTF.

V and J are TRBV3-1 (or the pseudogene TRBV3-2) and TRBJ2-5, with D maybe TRBD1 (6 bases). CDR3 length equals 13 residues. CDR1 is LGHDT, CDR2 YNNKEL, per germline (reference sequence). Trimming shortened V by 5 bases and J by 4 bases, and 11 bases separated the two germline ends. Here the CDR3 reads CASSSRTVETQYF. The CDR3 DNA reads as TGTGCCAGCAGCTCCCGGACAGTAGAGACCCAGTACTTC.

The chain employs TRBV6-5 and TRBJ2-4, with 10 bases lining up with TRBD2. Germline V gene sequence: CDR1 MNHEY, CDR2 SVGAGI. Trimming took 2 bases from V and 6 from J; bases not matched to a gene: 1. The length of the CDR3 is 14 residues. CDR3 nucleotides: TGTGCCAGCAGTTACGGACTAGCGGCAAACATTCAGTACTTC. The encoded protein is CASSYGLAANIQYF.

The chain carries TRBV5-5 and TRBJ2-1; D is possibly TRBD2 (6 bases). This CDR3 comprises 15 residues. Trimming removed 4 bases from V and 7 bases from J, with 18 bases in between. The germline gives CDR1 SGHKS, CDR2 YYEKEE (reference sequence). The CDR3 nucleotides are TGTGCCAGCAGCGGCTCTAGCGCCCGGGGAAATGAGCAGTTCTTC. Translating gives CASSGSSARGNEQFF.

The gene calls are TRBV5-1 and TRBJ1-4, with D tentatively TRBD1 (6 bases). Germline V gene sequence: CDR1 SGHRS, CDR2 YFSETQ. The CDR3 contains 16 residues. V gave up 4 bases and J gave up 5 bases, with 18 bases separating them. DNA for the CDR3: TGCGCCAGCAGCATTCCTACAGGGTCGGTGAATGAAAAACTGTTTTTT. Protein: CASSIPTGSVNEKLFF. Using reference TRBV5-1 and TRBJ1-4 for the parts outside the CDR3, the full variable domain is KAGVTQTPRYLIKTRGQQVTLSCSPISGHRSVSWYQQTPGQGLQFLFEYFSETQRNKGNFPGRFSGRQFSNSRSEMNVSTLELGDSALYLCASSIPTGSVNEKLFFGSGTQLSVL.

The gene calls are TRBV27 and TRBJ1-2; D gene unclear. Germline V CDR1 and CDR2: MNHEY, SMNVEV (reference sequence). The CDR3 spans 12 residues. Trimming shortened V by 2 bases and J by 7 bases, and 8 bases separated the two germline ends. The CDR3 region has the DNA TGTGCCAGCAGTTTAAAAGGGAGTGGCTACACCTTC. Encoded protein: CASSLKGSGYTF.

This chain links TRBV28 with TRBJ1-1; D is perhaps TRBD1 (5 bases). Per germline, CDR1 MDHEN and CDR2 SYDVKM. V was trimmed by 5 bases and J by 1 base, leaving 17 bases between them. The CDR3 has 16 residues. CDR3 nucleotides: TGTGCCAGCAGTACCCGGGACCCGGGGCCGAACACTGAAGCTTTCTTT. Its protein is CASSTRDPGPNTEAFF.

Here the CDR3 DNA reads TGCGCCAGCAGCCAAGATGGTTGGGGGAATGAGCAGTTCTTC. Translating gives CASSQDGWGNEQFF. The chain is built from TRBV4-3 and TRBJ2-1; D tentatively reads TRBD1 or TRBD2 (5 bases each). This CDR3 is built from 14 residues. CDR1 LGHNA and CDR2 YSLEER come from the germline V gene. V lost 0 bases and J lost 7, with 10 bases in between.

The CDR3 nucleotides are TGTGCCAGCAGCGAGAACGGCAGGGGCACAGATACGCAGTATTTT. Translation: CASSENGRGTDTQYF. The rearrangement joins TRBV27 to TRBJ2-3, with a tentative D call TRBD1 (5 bases). This CDR3 contains 15 residues. The V and J ends lost 6 bases and 1 base respectively, with 14 bases between them. Per the germline V gene, CDR1 is MNHEY and CDR2 is SMNVEV (reference sequence).

This chain joins TRBV11-3 and TRBJ2-7, with D tentatively TRBD1 or TRBD2 (5 bases each). In germline, CDR1 is SGHNT, CDR2 YENEEA. V was cut by 3 bases and J by 6 bases, with 12 bases left in between. The CDR3 totals 13 residues. The CDR3 is CASSLGPPSEQYF. The CDR3 DNA follows: TGTGCCAGCAGCTTGGGACCCCCCAGCGAGCAGTACTTC.

This chain's CDR3 is CASSPGGRGRDTQYF. The CDR3 DNA follows: TGTGCCAGCAGCCCTGGCGGCAGGGGGAGGGATACGCAGTATTTT. V gene TRBV11-2 combines with J gene TRBJ2-3; D possibly corresponds to TRBD1 (7 bases). V was cut by 5 bases and J by 6 bases, with 18 bases left in between. CDR1 SGHAT and CDR2 FQNNGV come from the germline V gene. The CDR3 length is 15 residues.

This rearrangement joins TRBV4-2 to TRBJ1-6; perhaps TRBD1 as D (6 bases). Looked up from germline, CDR1 is LGHNA and CDR2 is YNFKEQ. V was cut by 4 bases and J by 5 bases, with 15 bases left in between. This CDR3 is 16 amino acids long. CDR3 bases: TGTGCCAGCAGCCGTGCAGAGGACAGAGATAATTCACCCCTCCACTTT. This translates into CASSRAEDRDNSPLHF.

The J gene is TRBJ2-3, the V gene TRBV5-1; D assignment may be TRBD1 or TRBD2 (5 bases each). Deletions cut 5 bases from V and 0 bases from J, with 13 bases between. The CDR3 is 15 residues long. Per the germline V gene, CDR1 is SGHRS and CDR2 is YFSETQ. This CDR3 reads CASSRQGPSTDTQYF. CDR3 DNA sequence: TGCGCCAGCAGTCGCCAGGGACCTAGCACAGATACGCAGTATTTT.

In its sample, this clone was seen once. Other DNA sequences in this specimen translate into the identical CDR3. The rearrangement uses TRBV12-3 or TRBV12-4 and TRBJ1-5; D call uncertain. This CDR3 contains 12 residues. V dropped 3 bases and J dropped 5 bases, with 5 bases sitting between them. CDR3 nucleotide sequence: TGTGCCAGCAGTTTTAGGGATCAGCCCCAGCATTTT. Protein sequence: CASSFRDQPQHF.

The CDR3 coding sequence is TGTGCCAGCAGACCTCGGGACTCTGGAAACACCATATATTTT. It specifies CASRPRDSGNTIYF. The chain carries TRBV27 and TRBJ1-3; no firm D call. Trimming took 6 bases from V and 0 from J, leaving 9 bases between them. This CDR3 spans 14 amino acids. Germline assignment: CDR1 MNHEY and CDR2 SMNVEV (reference sequence).

The gene calls are TRBV14 and TRBJ2-5; D possibly corresponds to TRBD1 (5 bases). CDR3 length equals 14 residues. Germline assignment: CDR1 SGHDN and CDR2 FVKESK. V lost 3 bases, J lost 5 bases, and 13 bases lay in between. The CDR3 DNA sequence: TGTGCCAGCAGCCAGACAGCCGTCAAGGAGACCCAGTACTTC. Residues: CASSQTAVKETQYF.

This clone was seen a handful of times. The rearrangement links TRBV7-2 to TRBJ2-7; 9 bases are shared with TRBD1. Germline V gene data show CDR1 as SGHTA and CDR2 as FQGNSA. CDR3 size: 15 residues. J lost 3 bases, V lost 5 bases, and 8 bases had no gene match. The CDR3 nucleotides read TGTGCCAGCAGCCAGGGACAGGGACTTTTCTACGAGCAGTACTTC. It codes for CASSQGQGLFYEQYF.